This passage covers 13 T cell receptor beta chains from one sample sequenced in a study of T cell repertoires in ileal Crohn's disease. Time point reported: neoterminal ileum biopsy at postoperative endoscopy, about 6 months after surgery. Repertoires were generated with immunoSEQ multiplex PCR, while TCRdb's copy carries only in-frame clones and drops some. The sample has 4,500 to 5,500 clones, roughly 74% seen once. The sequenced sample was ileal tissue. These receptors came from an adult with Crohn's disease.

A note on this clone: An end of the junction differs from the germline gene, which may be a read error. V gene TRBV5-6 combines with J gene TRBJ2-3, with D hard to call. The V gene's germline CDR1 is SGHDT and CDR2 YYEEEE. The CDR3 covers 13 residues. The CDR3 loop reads CASSLRSTNTQYF. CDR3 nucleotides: TGTGCCAGCAGCTTGAGGAGCACAAATACGCAGTATTTT.

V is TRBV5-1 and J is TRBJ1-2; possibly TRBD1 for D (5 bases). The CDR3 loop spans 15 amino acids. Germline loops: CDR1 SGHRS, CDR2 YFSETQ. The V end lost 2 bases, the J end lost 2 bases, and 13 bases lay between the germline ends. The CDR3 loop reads CASSFTVGVNYGYTF. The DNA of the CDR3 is TGCGCCAGCAGCTTCACCGTAGGGGTCAACTATGGCTACACCTTC.

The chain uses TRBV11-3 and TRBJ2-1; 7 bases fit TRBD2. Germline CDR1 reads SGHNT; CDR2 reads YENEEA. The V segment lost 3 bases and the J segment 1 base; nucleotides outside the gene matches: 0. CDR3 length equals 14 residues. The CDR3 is CASSFSGSYNEQFF. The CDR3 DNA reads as TGTGCCAGCAGCTTTAGCGGGTCCTACAATGAGCAGTTCTTC.

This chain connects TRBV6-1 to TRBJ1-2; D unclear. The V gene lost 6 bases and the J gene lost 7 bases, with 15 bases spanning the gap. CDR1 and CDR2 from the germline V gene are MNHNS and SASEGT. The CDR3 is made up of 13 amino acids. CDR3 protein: CASSLSGVSGYTF. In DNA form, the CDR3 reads TGTGCCAGCAGCTTAAGCGGGGTATCTGGCTACACCTTC.

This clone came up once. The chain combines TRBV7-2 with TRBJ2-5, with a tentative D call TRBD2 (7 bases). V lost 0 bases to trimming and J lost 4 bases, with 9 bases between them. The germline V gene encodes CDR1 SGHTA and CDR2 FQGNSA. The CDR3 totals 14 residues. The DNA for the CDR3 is TGTGCCAGCAGCTTAGCGGGGGGGCGAGAGACCCAGTACTTC. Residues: CASSLAGGRETQYF. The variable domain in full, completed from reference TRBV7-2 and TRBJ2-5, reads GAGVSQSPSNKVTEKGKDVELRCDPISGHTALYWYRQSLGQGLEFLIYFQGNSAPDKSGLPSDRFSAERTGGSVSTLTIQRTQQEDSAVYLCASSLAGGRETQYFGPGTRLLVL.

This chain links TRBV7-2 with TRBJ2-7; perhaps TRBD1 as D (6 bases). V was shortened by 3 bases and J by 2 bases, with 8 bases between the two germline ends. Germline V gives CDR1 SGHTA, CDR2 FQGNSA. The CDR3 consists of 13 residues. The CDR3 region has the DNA TGTGCCAGCAGCTTCCGGGACACCTACGAGCAGTACTTC. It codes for CASSFRDTYEQYF.

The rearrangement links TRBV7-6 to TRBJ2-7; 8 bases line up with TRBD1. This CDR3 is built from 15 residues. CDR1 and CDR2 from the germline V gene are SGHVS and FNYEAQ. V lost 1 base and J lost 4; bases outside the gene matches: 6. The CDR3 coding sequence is TGTGCCAGCAGCTTAGAAGCGGACAGGGTATACGAGCAGTACTTC. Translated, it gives CASSLEADRVYEQYF.

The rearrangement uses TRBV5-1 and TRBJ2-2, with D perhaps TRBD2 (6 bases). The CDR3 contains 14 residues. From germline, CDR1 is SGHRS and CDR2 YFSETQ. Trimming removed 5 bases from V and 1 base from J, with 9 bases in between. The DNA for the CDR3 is TGCGCCAGCAGACCGGGGGTGAACACCGGGGAGCTGTTTTTT. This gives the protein CASRPGVNTGELFF.

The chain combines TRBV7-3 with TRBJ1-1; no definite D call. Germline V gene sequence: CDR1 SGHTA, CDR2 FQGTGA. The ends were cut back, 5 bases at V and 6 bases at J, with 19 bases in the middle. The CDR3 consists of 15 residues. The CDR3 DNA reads TGTGCCAGCAGCACACAAGACGGTGGTTGGGCTGAAGCTTTCTTT. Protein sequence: CASSTQDGGWAEAFF.

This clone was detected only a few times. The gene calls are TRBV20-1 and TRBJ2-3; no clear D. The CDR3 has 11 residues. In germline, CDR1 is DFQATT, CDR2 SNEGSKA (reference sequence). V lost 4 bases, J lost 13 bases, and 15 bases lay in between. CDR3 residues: CSAKPGHAKYF. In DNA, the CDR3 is TGCAGTGCTAAACCGGGCCATGCGAAGTATTTT.

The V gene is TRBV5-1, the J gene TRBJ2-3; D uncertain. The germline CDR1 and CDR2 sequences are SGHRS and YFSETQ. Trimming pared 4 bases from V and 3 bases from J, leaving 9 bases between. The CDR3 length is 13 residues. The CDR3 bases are TGCGCCAGCAGCCTACTTACGACAGATACGCAGTATTTT. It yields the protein CASSLLTTDTQYF.

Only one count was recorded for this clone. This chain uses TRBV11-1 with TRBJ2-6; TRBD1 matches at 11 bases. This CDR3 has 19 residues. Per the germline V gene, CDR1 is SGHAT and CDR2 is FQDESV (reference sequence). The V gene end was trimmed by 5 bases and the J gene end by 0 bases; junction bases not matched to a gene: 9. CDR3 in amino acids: CASSPTAGTGGSGANVLTF. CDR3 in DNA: TGTGCCAGCAGCCCGACCGCGGGGACAGGGGGCTCTGGGGCCAACGTCCTGACTTTC.

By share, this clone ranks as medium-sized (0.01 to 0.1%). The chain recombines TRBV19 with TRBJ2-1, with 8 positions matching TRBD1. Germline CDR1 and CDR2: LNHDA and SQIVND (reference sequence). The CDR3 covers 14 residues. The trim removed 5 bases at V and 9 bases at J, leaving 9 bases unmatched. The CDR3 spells CASSGQGAGSEQFF. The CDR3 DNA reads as TGTGCCAGTAGTGGACAGGGCGCTGGGAGTGAGCAGTTCTTC.